The 22 T cell receptor beta chains below come from one sample, sequenced in a study of radiotherapy plus CTLA-4 blockade in lung cancer. Here immunoSEQ multiplex PCR was the method, and the copy in TCRdb shows in-frame clones only, minus some. The data show 55,000 or so clones, around four fifths seen once. This specimen consisted of peripheral blood, obtained from a patient treated with radiotherapy plus ipilimumab. The receptors stem from a human donor with non-small cell lung cancer whose response to radiotherapy plus ipilimumab could not be evaluated.

This clone was observed once. This rearrangement joins TRBV27 to TRBJ1-1; D gene uncertain. The germline V gene encodes CDR1 MNHEY and CDR2 SMNVEV (reference sequence). V lost 0 bases and J 2 bases, leaving 7 bases between the germline ends. The CDR3 runs to 14 residues. The CDR3 region has the DNA TGTGCCAGCAGTTTATCTCCATTCAACACTGAAGCTTTCTTT. This encodes CASSLSPFNTEAFF.

J is TRBJ1-2 and V is TRBV4-3, with 9 bases matching TRBD1. The CDR3 covers 16 residues. V lost 2 bases and J lost 1; bases outside the gene matches: 5. The germline gives CDR1 LGHNA, CDR2 YSLEER. The CDR3 loop reads CASSQLGQGRNYGYTF. Here the CDR3 DNA reads TGCGCCAGCAGCCAACTGGGACAGGGCCGTAACTATGGCTACACCTTC.

The chain recombines TRBV6-5 with TRBJ1-1, with 8 bases that match TRBD1. Germline V gene data show CDR1 as MNHEY and CDR2 as SVGAGI. V shed 2 bases, J shed 10 bases, and the junction held 3 bases outside the gene matches. This CDR3 has 12 amino acids. In nucleotides, the CDR3 is TGTGCCAGCAGTTACAGGACAGGGAGAGCTTTCTTT. It codes for CASSYRTGRAFF.

The chain links TRBV21-1 to TRBJ1-2; no check of the table's D call, TRBD1, against the DNA was made. TRBV21-1 counts as a pseudogene. The CDR3 spans 16 residues. The CDR3 protein is CASSSVVGTANYGYTF. The CDR3 bases are TGTGCCAGCAGCAGCGTGGTAGGGACAGCTAACTATGGCTACACCTTC.

There are a few counts of this clone. The J gene is TRBJ2-2, the V gene TRBV5-1; 13 nucleotides match TRBD2. The V gene end was trimmed by 4 bases and the J gene end by 6 bases; junction bases not matched to a gene: 6. CDR3 length: 16 residues. CDR1 SGHRS and CDR2 YFSETQ come from the germline V gene. Here the CDR3 reads CASSHGLAGVAGELFF. The CDR3, as DNA: TGCGCCAGCAGCCACGGACTAGCGGGAGTGGCCGGGGAGCTGTTTTTT. Complete variable domain (other parts from reference TRBV5-1 and TRBJ2-2): KAGVTQTPRYLIKTRGQQVTLSCSPISGHRSVSWYQQTPGQGLQFLFEYFSETQRNKGNFPGRFSGRQFSNSRSEMNVSTLELGDSALYLCASSHGLAGVAGELFFGEGSRLTVL.

The chain uses TRBV5-5 and TRBJ2-1; TRBD2 matches at 11 bases. Trimming took 5 bases from V and 7 from J; bases not matched to a gene: 8. CDR1 is SGHKS and CDR2 is YYEKEE in the germline V gene (reference sequence). The CDR3 is 15 amino acids. The CDR3 loop reads CASSFPGLAANEQFF. The CDR3 DNA follows: TGTGCCAGCAGTTTTCCGGGACTAGCGGCGAATGAGCAGTTCTTC.

The chain couples TRBV28 to TRBJ2-1; TRBD1 might be the D (7 bases). Germline CDR1 MDHEN, CDR2 SYDVKM. The V end was cut by 4 bases, the J end by 7 bases, with 17 bases between. The CDR3 totals 15 residues. This CDR3 is CASSSYSTGRNEQFF. The CDR3 DNA sequence: TGTGCCAGCAGTTCATATTCGACAGGGAGGAATGAGCAGTTCTTC.

Only a few counts were recorded for this clone. This CDR3 reads CASSKDVGRGEQFF. The CDR3 DNA is TGTGCCAGTAGTAAGGATGTGGGGAGGGGGGAGCAGTTCTTC. The chain carries TRBV19 and TRBJ2-1, with a possible D match to TRBD2 (7 bases). Germline CDR1 is LNHDA and CDR2 is SQIVND (reference sequence). The CDR3 consists of 14 residues. V lost 4 bases and J lost 10, with 17 bases in between.

The gene calls are TRBV5-1 and TRBJ1-2; D may be TRBD1 (5 bases). CDR3 size: 13 residues. Germline-derived CDR1 and CDR2 are SGHRS and YFSETQ. The CDR3 sequence: CASQDTLNYGYTF. The CDR3, as DNA: TGCGCTTCCCAGGACACCCTGAACTATGGCTACACCTTC.

V is TRBV7-2 and J is TRBJ2-3, with D unclear. From germline, CDR1 is SGHTA and CDR2 FQGNSA. V was cut by 2 bases and J by 0 bases, with 6 bases left in between. The CDR3 loop spans 14 amino acids. The CDR3 region is CASSLSSSTDTQYF. The CDR3 region has the DNA TGTGCCAGCAGCTTATCTTCTAGCACAGATACGCAGTATTTT.

The rearrangement links TRBV30 to TRBJ1-1; D perhaps matches TRBD1 (5 bases). V gave up 7 bases and J gave up 1 base, with 13 bases separating them. Germline assignment: CDR1 GTSNPN and CDR2 SVGIG (reference sequence). The CDR3 covers 13 residues. In nucleotides, the CDR3 is TGTGCCTTAAACAGGCGACAGAACACTGAAGCTTTCTTT. It encodes CALNRRQNTEAFF.

The chain recombines TRBV29-1 with TRBJ1-5; 7 nucleotides agree with TRBD1. The CDR3 totals 14 residues. V was pared by 7 bases and J by 11 bases, with 17 bases of the junction left unmatched. Germline V gene lookup returns CDR1 SQVTM and CDR2 ANQGSEA. The CDR3 protein is CSAAEGSGGVSQHF. The CDR3, as DNA: TGCAGCGCCGCCGAGGGGTCAGGGGGTGTGTCCCAGCATTTT.

This clone appeared a single time. This chain connects TRBV30 to TRBJ2-5; the match to TRBD2 covers 11 bases. V was pared by 1 base and J by 3 bases, with 7 bases of the junction left unmatched. CDR3 length: 16 residues. Germline V CDR1 and CDR2: GTSNPN, SVGIG (reference sequence). The CDR3 DNA sequence: TGTGCCTGGAGTGGGCCTGTGACTAGCGGGAAAGAGACCCAGTACTTC. This codes for CAWSGPVTSGKETQYF.

This clone was recorded a few times. The chain joins TRBV6-5 to TRBJ1-2; 7 nucleotides line up with TRBD1. Trimming cost V 6 bases and J 2 bases; bases outside gene matches: 3. The CDR3 totals 13 residues. Germline CDR1 is MNHEY and CDR2 is SVGAGI. In DNA form, the CDR3 reads TGTGCCAGCAGGATACAGGGGAACTATGGCTACACCTTC. This codes for CASRIQGNYGYTF.

The chain couples TRBV28 to TRBJ1-5; tentatively, D is TRBD1 (5 bases). V was trimmed by 3 bases and J by 7 bases, leaving 13 bases between them. Germline V CDR1 and CDR2: MDHEN, SYDVKM. This CDR3 is 14 amino acids long. The CDR3 sequence: CASSFPPGGQPQHF. The CDR3 DNA is TGTGCCAGCAGTTTCCCTCCGGGGGGGCAGCCCCAGCATTTT.

In regard to this clone: The sample has other DNA sequences that encode this CDR3 too. This chain joins TRBV7-9 and TRBJ2-4; TRBD2 is a possible D gene (6 bases). The CDR3 runs to 15 residues. Trimming took 0 bases from V and 0 from J, leaving 6 bases between them. Germline CDR1 is SEHNR and CDR2 is FQNEAQ (reference sequence). The CDR3 sequence: CASSLAGGAKNIQYF. The CDR3 nucleotides are TGTGCCAGCAGCTTAGCGGGGGGAGCCAAAAACATTCAGTACTTC.

J is TRBJ2-1 and V is TRBV20-1; D remains ambiguous. The V gene's germline CDR1 is DFQATT and CDR2 SNEGSKA (reference sequence). V was shortened by 6 bases and J by 8 bases, with 11 bases between the two germline ends. CDR3 length: 11 amino acids. CDR3 protein: CSARGTDEQFF. Here the CDR3 DNA reads TGCAGTGCCCGAGGTACCGATGAGCAGTTCTTC.

The chain links TRBV28 to TRBJ2-1, with TRBD1 matching 10 bases. The CDR3 totals 13 residues. V dropped 11 bases and J dropped 5; count of bases not matched to a gene: 6. Germline CDR1 reads MDHEN; CDR2 reads SYDVKM. CDR3 sequence: CAGRQGADNEQFF. CDR3 nucleotide sequence: TGTGCCGGCCGACAGGGGGCCGACAATGAGCAGTTCTTC. Looking up the rest from reference TRBV28 and TRBJ2-1 gives the full variable domain: DVKVTQSSRYLVKRTGEKVFLECVQDMDHENMFWYRQDPGLGLRLIYFSYDVKMKEKGDIPEGYSVSREKKERFSLILESASTNQTSMYLCAGRQGADNEQFFGPGTRLTVL.

The gene calls are TRBV29-1 and TRBJ1-2; D may be TRBD1 (5 bases). This CDR3 region has 11 residues. Germline V gives CDR1 SQVTM, CDR2 ANQGSEA. V gave up 3 bases and J gave up 10 bases, with 12 bases separating them. CDR3 sequence: CSVEENRSYTF. In DNA form, the CDR3 reads TGCAGCGTTGAGGAGAACAGGTCCTACACCTTC. The full variable domain, with the rest looked up from reference TRBV29-1 and TRBJ1-2, is SAVISQKPSRDICQRGTSLTIQCQVDSQVTMMFWYRQQPGQSLTLIATANQGSEATYESGFVIDKFPISRPNLTFSTLTVSNMSPEDSSIYLCSVEENRSYTFGSGTRLTVV.

V is TRBV7-2 and J is TRBJ1-5; TRBD1 is a possible D gene (5 bases). Trimming left V 7 bases short and J 2 bases short, with 12 bases between. From germline, CDR1 is SGHTA and CDR2 FQGNSA. This CDR3 contains 14 residues. The CDR3 reads CASNGGLGNQPQHF. Here the CDR3 DNA reads TGTGCCAGCAACGGGGGACTCGGCAATCAGCCCCAGCATTTT.

This clone was seen a handful of times. The genes are TRBV5-6 and TRBJ1-2; possibly TRBD1 for D (5 bases). The germline V gene encodes CDR1 SGHDT and CDR2 YYEEEE. The CDR3 is made up of 11 amino acids. Between the trimmed V and J ends, which lost 5 bases and 5 bases, there was a span of 7 bases. Here the CDR3 reads CASRKGYGYTF. DNA for the CDR3: TGTGCCAGCAGGAAGGGGTATGGCTACACCTTC.

With regard to this clone: One junction end disagrees with the germline gene, perhaps due to a read error. V is TRBV5-1 and J is TRBJ2-2; 7 positions agree with TRBD1. Germline V CDR1 and CDR2: SGHRS, YFSETQ. This CDR3 region has 15 residues. The CDR3 DNA is TGCGCCAGCAGCTCATCGACAGGGAACATCGGGGAGCTGTTTTTT. Protein product: CASSSSTGNIGELFF.